The TCR beta chain under discussion was sequenced for a study of blood T cell repertoires in COVID-19 (dated by TCRdb to 2020 to 2022). Regarding the study in general: Collaborator samples came from the United States, Italy and Spain and covered acute and convalescent phases of COVID-19. The prospective study material was composed of cDNA or gDNA derived from T cells, B-cell-depleted T cells, or PBMCs. Nearly every sample came with metadata listing a de-identified subject ID, COVID-19 status, age in years and sex. Samples were obtained from the ongoing ImmuneRACE study (first 160 participants) and from over 1,000 subjects provided by 6 global collaborators. HLA class I and class II types, where available, came from metadata supplied by the sample provider rather than from assay-based typing. The repertoires were made available in a free public database intended to serve as a resource for research on the immune response to SARS-CoV-2. Subjects who had been exposed to COVID-19, were actively infected with it, or had recovered from it provided the deeply sampled blood TCRbeta repertoires that made up the dataset.

Whole blood was collected in K2EDTA tubes by collaborating institutions according to the institutions' own protocols. For TCRbeta analysis, collaborators shipped samples in one of three forms: frozen whole blood, isolated PBMCs, or DNA extracted from either of those sample types. General findings and caveats noted by the study authors: How much clinical and demographic metadata was included differed by source and by participant, and the metadata was provided uncurated.

TCRbeta CDR3 regions were amplified from genomic DNA by means of the immunoSEQ Assay, a bias-controlled multiplex PCR. For the original study's pipeline: The number of nucleated cells in each sample was estimated from the amplification of reference gene primers within the assay. To quantify the absolute abundance of each unique TCRbeta CDR3 rearrangement, sequence reads were collapsed and filtered. Productive Simpson clonality was computed per sample as the square root of Simpson's diversity index over productive rearrangements. The immuneACCESS repertoire file appears here via TCRdb, limited to in-frame rearrangements. These files lack a portion of the clones; in checked studies, under half of the deficit traces to unresolved V genes, and the cause of the others is not known. V, J and clone size derive from that table, while D and trimming were established from the DNA sequence. Here the sample has just over 95,000 clones; about 80% occur a single time. 3.5% to 5% of the sample goes to the ten largest clones.

As encoded in the germline V gene (reference sequence), CDR1 is LGHDT while CDR2 is YNNKEL. V gives up 2 bases and J gives up 8 bases, and the segment between their germline ends measures 9 bases. The CDR3 sequence holds 12 residues, the cysteine and phenylalanine included. Only the CDR3 DNA stays, 36 bases, in frame from base 1. Concerning this clone itself: Its antigen is not yet known. No much larger clonotype is one base removed from it; base qualities were not supplied.

The source is a man in his sixties with acute or convalescent COVID-19. The chain is assembled from TRBV3-1 (or the pseudogene TRBV3-2) and TRBJ1-2; a confident D gene designation cannot be given. The material sequenced was peripheral blood. The nucleotides are TGTGCCAGCAGCCAACCCGGAGGCGGCTACACCTTC. This yields the protein CASSQPGGGYTF.